This T cell receptor (beta chain) is drawn from a study of fetal regulatory T cell absence and autoimmunity. In the study overall: Without clinical diabetes, IPEX patients showed exocrine pancreas autoimmunity.

Germline CDR1 is MRHNA and CDR2 is SNTAGT. The CDR3 length is 12 residues. V gave up 9 bases and J gave up 5 bases; unmatched junction bases: 5. The survey-level immunoSEQ assay was used. Assay: immunoSEQ multiplex PCR; the TCRdb copy retains only in-frame clones and omits some. The sample lists some 44,000 clones; around 83% were seen once. The source material was cord blood. The chain couples TRBV6-4 to TRBJ1-2, with 8 bases aligning to TRBD1. The clonotype comes from a newborn boy with IPEX syndrome. The CDR3 is CARQRTGYGYTF. CDR3 DNA sequence: TGTGCCAGACAACGGACAGGGTATGGCTACACCTTC.